A selection of T cell receptor beta chains follows, all from one sample in a study of early T cells in non-severe SARS-CoV-2 infection. TCRdb re-called the 5' RACE reads through MiXCR, storing one row per CDR3 protein. The sample has under 85,000 distinct CDR3 sequences, around 13% seen once. Sequenced input: whole blood. All receptors derive from an adult who was a healthcare worker with PCR-confirmed SARS-CoV-2 infection or an uninfected control (not recorded which). Each CDR3 is given with its conserved first and last residue. The order of the fields is V gene, clone size, J gene, D gene, CDR3 protein, CDR3 DNA. D genes are given only for firm matches. Not every row has a clone size; where given, it reads once, few, many or a size class.

TRBV20-1	many	TRBJ2-1	.	CSARAAMRGNEQFF	TGCAGTGCGAGGGCGGCTATGAGGGGTAATGAGCAGTTCTTC
TRBV29-1	few	TRBJ2-1	.	CSVEDEYYNEQFF	TGCAGCGTTGAAGATGAGTACTACAATGAGCAGTTCTTC
TRBV12-3/TRBV12-4	.	TRBJ2-5	TRBD2	CASSLSGGNQETQYF	TGTGCCAGCAGTTTAAGCGGGGGGAACCAAGAGACCCAGTACTTC
TRBV7-8	many	TRBJ2-3	TRBD2	CASSPKGDYALVVDTQYF	TGTGCCAGCAGTCCTAAAGGGGACTACGCTCTTGTCGTGGATACGCAGTATTTT
TRBV5-1	.	TRBJ2-3	.	CASSLGGFGGTDTQYF	TGCGCCAGCAGCCTGGGGGGCTTCGGAGGGACAGATACGCAGTATTTT
TRBV20-1	many	TRBJ2-7	TRBD1	CSARDQGQGSYEQYF	TGCAGTGCTAGAGATCAGGGACAGGGTTCCTACGAGCAGTACTTC
TRBV10-3	many	TRBJ1-1	TRBD1	CAVGQGAGTEAFF	TGTGCCGTGGGACAGGGGGCCGGCACTGAAGCTTTCTTT
TRBV5-1	few	TRBJ2-3	.	CASSLETDTQYF	TGCGCCAGCAGCTTGGAGACAGATACGCAGTATTTT
TRBV28	.	TRBJ2-7	.	CASGPEYEQYF	TGTGCCAGCGGTCCGGAATACGAGCAGTACTTC
TRBV28	few	TRBJ2-7	.	CASSSQGLEQYF	TGTGCCAGCAGTTCACAGGGTTTAGAGCAGTACTTC
TRBV7-2	many	TRBJ1-4	TRBD1	CASSTDRVTNEKLFF	TGTGCCAGCAGCACGGACAGGGTCACTAATGAAAAACTGTTTTTT
TRBV7-2	.	TRBJ2-7	.	CASSLGGSQVGQYF	TGTGCCAGCAGCTTAGGGGGCTCCCAGGTCGGGCAGTACTTC
TRBV6-2/TRBV6-3	many	TRBJ2-2	.	CASTYGGIAGELFF	TGTGCCAGCACCTACGGGGGAATAGCCGGGGAGCTGTTTTTT
TRBV10-3	.	TRBJ2-1	.	CATLGDPYNEQFF	TGTGCCACCCTGGGGGACCCCTACAATGAGCAGTTCTTC
TRBV20-1	.	TRBJ1-2	.	CSAREGRDYGYTF	TGCAGTGCTAGAGAGGGCAGGGACTATGGCTACACCTTC